Following are 20 T cell receptor beta chains from one sample sequenced in a study of shared clonotypes between healthy human individuals. Assay used: immunoSEQ multiplex PCR; TCRdb lists only in-frame clones, some missing. The table includes about 380,000 clones, around 96% detected once. Sequenced material: memory CD8+ T cells sorted from blood. The sample's subset: CD45RO+ cells pooled with CCR7-negative TemRA cells. Receptor source: a man aged 25-45 years in good health.

The chain is built from TRBV28 and TRBJ2-7, with 9 bases aligning to TRBD1. The CDR3 sequence is 15 residues long. CDR1 is MDHEN and CDR2 is SYDVKM in the germline V gene. The V and J ends lost 6 bases and 0 bases, in that order; junction bases with no gene match: 6. The CDR3: CASRLGTGSSYEQYF. For the CDR3, the DNA is TGTGCCAGCAGATTAGGGACAGGGAGCTCCTACGAGCAGTACTTC.

The V and J genes are TRBV25-1 and TRBJ2-1, with no clear D. Trimming cost V 3 bases and J 3 bases, with 9 bases left between them. CDR3 length: 14 residues. Germline-derived CDR1 and CDR2 are MGHDK and SYGVNS. CDR3 residues: CASSESQFYNEQFF. In DNA form, the CDR3 reads TGTGCCAGCAGTGAGTCACAGTTCTACAATGAGCAGTTCTTC.

The rearrangement joins TRBV6-1 to TRBJ2-1; D may be TRBD2 (5 bases). The CDR3 covers 13 residues. Trimming pared 3 bases from V and 2 bases from J, leaving 5 bases between. Germline V gene data show CDR1 as MNHNS and CDR2 as SASEGT. The CDR3 region has the DNA TGTGCCAGCAGTGACGGGGCCTACAATGAGCAGTTCTTC. Translation: CASSDGAYNEQFF.

To note about this clone: The same CDR3 arises from other DNA sequences in this sample as well. This chain uses TRBV30 with TRBJ1-2; D ambiguous. The CDR3 runs to 13 residues. V lost 0 bases and J 2 bases, leaving 7 bases between the germline ends. Germline-derived CDR1 and CDR2 are GTSNPN and SVGIG (reference sequence). DNA for the CDR3: TGTGCCTGGAGTGTAAGGCAGAACTATGGCTACACCTTC. Amino acid sequence: CAWSVRQNYGYTF. Looking up the rest from reference TRBV30 and TRBJ1-2 gives the full variable domain: SQTIHQWPATLVQPVGSPLSLECTVEGTSNPNLYWYRQAAGRGLQLLFYSVGIGQISSEVPQNLSASRPQDRQFILSSKKLLLSDSGFYLCAWSVRQNYGYTFGSGTRLTVV.

The CDR3 DNA sequence: TGTGCCAGCAGCCCGACTCACGGAAATGAGCAGTTCTTC. Its translation is CASSPTHGNEQFF. V and J are TRBV5-4 and TRBJ2-1; D gene ambiguous. The V end was cut by 4 bases, the J end by 7 bases, with 12 bases between. Germline V gene data show CDR1 as SGHNT and CDR2 as YYREEE (reference sequence). The CDR3 extends over 13 amino acids.

As for this clone: This sample includes further DNA sequences coding for the same CDR3. This chain connects TRBV5-1 to TRBJ1-5; D unclear. Germline assignment: CDR1 SGHRS and CDR2 YFSETQ. The CDR3 totals 14 residues. Trimming shortened V by 0 bases and J by 5 bases, and 9 bases separated the two germline ends. The CDR3 sequence: CASSLAGGYQPQHF. Here the CDR3 DNA reads TGCGCCAGCAGCTTGGCGGGCGGGTATCAGCCCCAGCATTTT.

This clone was counted a few times. The chain employs TRBV19 and TRBJ1-1, with TRBD1 as a possible D gene (5 bases). This CDR3 contains 15 residues. V was trimmed by 3 bases and J by 0 bases, leaving 11 bases between them. Germline V gene data show CDR1 as LNHDA and CDR2 as SQIVND (reference sequence). CDR3 bases: TGTGCCAGTAGTATGGGGACTGCCTTGAACACTGAAGCTTTCTTT. Translating it yields CASSMGTALNTEAFF. Combining the CDR3 with reference TRBV19 and TRBJ1-1 gives the whole variable domain DGGITQSPKYLFRKEGQNVTLSCEQNLNHDAMYWYRQDPGQGLRLIYYSQIVNDFQKGDIAEGYSVSREKKESFPLTVTSAQKNPTAFYLCASSMGTALNTEAFFGQGTRLTVV.

The chain is built from TRBV9 and TRBJ1-2, with unresolved D. This CDR3 region has 15 residues. Per germline, CDR1 SGDLS and CDR2 YYNGEE. V was shortened by 0 bases and J by 0 bases, with 9 bases between the two germline ends. CDR3 in DNA: TGTGCCAGCAGCGTAGGGTACAGTTCTAACTATGGCTACACCTTC. It is translated as CASSVGYSSNYGYTF.

This clone came up a few times. The chain links TRBV28 to TRBJ1-3; D not certain. The length of the CDR3 is 15 residues. CDR1 is MDHEN, CDR2 SYDVKM, per germline. V was clipped by 2 bases and J by 4 bases, with 12 bases between them. The CDR3 DNA sequence: TGTGCCAGCAGTTTACCGGGAGCGGCCGGAAACACCATATATTTT. This gives the protein CASSLPGAAGNTIYF.

This chain joins TRBV27 and TRBJ2-1; no firm D call. The CDR3 covers 15 residues. Per the germline V gene, CDR1 is MNHEY and CDR2 is SMNVEV (reference sequence). The V and J ends lost 6 bases and 5 bases respectively, with 17 bases between them. The CDR3 bases are TGTGCCAGCAGCGAAGTCGGGCTACGGAACAATGAGCAGTTCTTC. It codes for CASSEVGLRNNEQFF.

The chain joins TRBV27 to TRBJ2-4, with D perhaps TRBD2 (5 bases). This CDR3 spans 14 amino acids. The V and J ends lost 5 bases and 0 bases respectively, with 8 bases between them. From germline, CDR1 is MNHEY and CDR2 SMNVEV (reference sequence). The CDR3 DNA is TGTGCCAGCAGTCCGGACTTAGCCAAAAACATTCAGTACTTC. This translates into CASSPDLAKNIQYF.

This rearrangement joins TRBV19 to TRBJ1-1, with D tentatively TRBD1 (6 bases). This CDR3 is 14 amino acids long. The V end lost 5 bases, the J end lost 2 bases, and 12 bases lay between the germline ends. Germline V gives CDR1 LNHDA, CDR2 SQIVND (reference sequence). For the CDR3, the DNA is TGTGCCAGTAGTGATCGACAGGTCAACACTGAAGCTTTCTTT. Its protein product is CASSDRQVNTEAFF.

This chain uses TRBV27 with TRBJ1-1, with TRBD1 matching over 7 bases. This CDR3 region has 16 residues. The germline V gene has CDR1 MNHEY and CDR2 SMNVEV (reference sequence). J gave up 8 bases and V 4 bases, and 16 bases lay outside the gene matches. CDR3 loop: CASSSRKHRDSKEAFF. Written as DNA, the CDR3 is TGTGCCAGCAGTTCACGAAAACACCGGGACAGCAAGGAAGCTTTCTTT.

The rearrangement links TRBV18 to TRBJ2-1, with D tentatively TRBD1 or TRBD2 (5 bases each). The length of the CDR3 is 15 residues. Germline lookup yields CDR1 KGHSH and CDR2 LQKENI. The ends were cut back, 6 bases at V and 7 bases at J, with 19 bases in the middle. The CDR3 coding sequence is TGTGCCAGCTCTCGAGGCGGAGTGAGGGGAAATGAGCAGTTCTTC. It translates to CASSRGGVRGNEQFF.

The chain has TRBV18 and TRBJ2-5, with D tentatively TRBD2 (6 bases). This CDR3 is built from 15 residues. Trimming stripped 2 bases from V and 4 bases from J, with 14 bases between. Germline CDR1 reads KGHSH; CDR2 reads LQKENI. The CDR3 nucleotides are TGTGCCAGCTCACCATCCTGGGGAGGTGGAGAGACCCAGTACTTC. As protein: CASSPSWGGGETQYF.

V is TRBV4-1 and J is TRBJ2-1, with a weak D call TRBD2 (6 bases). CDR1 and CDR2 from the germline V gene are MGHRA and YSYEKL. This CDR3 is 15 amino acids long. V dropped 6 bases and J dropped 7 bases, with 19 bases sitting between them. This CDR3 reads CASRRGGTGVNEQFF. CDR3 coding DNA: TGCGCCAGCAGGAGGGGTGGAACGGGAGTAAATGAGCAGTTCTTC.

This chain uses TRBV30 with TRBJ2-2; D uncertain. The CDR3 extends over 16 amino acids. Trimming pared 0 bases from V and 0 bases from J, leaving 11 bases between. The germline gives CDR1 GTSNPN, CDR2 SVGIG (reference sequence). The CDR3 DNA sequence: TGTGCCTGGAGTGTAGGAAAGGTGGCGAACACCGGGGAGCTGTTTTTT. Translating it yields CAWSVGKVANTGELFF. Full variable domain (rest looked up from reference TRBV30 and TRBJ2-2): SQTIHQWPATLVQPVGSPLSLECTVEGTSNPNLYWYRQAAGRGLQLLFYSVGIGQISSEVPQNLSASRPQDRQFILSSKKLLLSDSGFYLCAWSVGKVANTGELFFGEGSRLTVL.

The V call is TRBV5-1, the J call TRBJ2-5; TRBD1 matches 7 bases. V lost 2 bases, J lost 3 bases, and 1 base stayed unmatched. Germline CDR1 and CDR2: SGHRS and YFSETQ. The length of the CDR3 is 13 residues. The CDR3 region is CASSFTGEETQYF. DNA of the CDR3: TGCGCCAGCAGCTTTACAGGGGAAGAGACCCAGTACTTC.

This clone has more than one count but fewer than ten. This sample also contains other DNA sequences that code for the same CDR3. The rearrangement joins TRBV7-3 to TRBJ2-1; 9 bases line up with TRBD2. CDR3 length: 14 residues. Germline-derived CDR1 and CDR2 are SGHTA and FQGTGA. Trimming removed 2 bases from V and 4 bases from J; junction bases left unmatched: 0. In DNA form, the CDR3 reads TGTGCCAGCAGCTTAGCGGGAGGGTACAATGAGCAGTTCTTC. The encoded protein is CASSLAGGYNEQFF.

The CDR3 DNA sequence: TGTGCCAGCTCTCCAGACAGCTCTGGAAACACCATATATTTT. Protein product: CASSPDSSGNTIYF. The chain employs TRBV18 and TRBJ1-3; the D gene is possibly TRBD1 (5 bases). Germline lookup yields CDR1 KGHSH and CDR2 LQKENI. The length of the CDR3 is 14 residues. Between the trimmed V and J ends, which lost 6 bases and 0 bases, there was a span of 9 bases. Full variable domain (remainder filled in from reference TRBV18 and TRBJ1-3): NAGVMQNPRHLVRRRGQEARLRCSPMKGHSHVYWYRQLPEEGLKFMVYLQKENIIDESGMPKERFSAEFPKEGPSILRIQQVVRGDSAAYFCASSPDSSGNTIYFGEGSWLTVV.